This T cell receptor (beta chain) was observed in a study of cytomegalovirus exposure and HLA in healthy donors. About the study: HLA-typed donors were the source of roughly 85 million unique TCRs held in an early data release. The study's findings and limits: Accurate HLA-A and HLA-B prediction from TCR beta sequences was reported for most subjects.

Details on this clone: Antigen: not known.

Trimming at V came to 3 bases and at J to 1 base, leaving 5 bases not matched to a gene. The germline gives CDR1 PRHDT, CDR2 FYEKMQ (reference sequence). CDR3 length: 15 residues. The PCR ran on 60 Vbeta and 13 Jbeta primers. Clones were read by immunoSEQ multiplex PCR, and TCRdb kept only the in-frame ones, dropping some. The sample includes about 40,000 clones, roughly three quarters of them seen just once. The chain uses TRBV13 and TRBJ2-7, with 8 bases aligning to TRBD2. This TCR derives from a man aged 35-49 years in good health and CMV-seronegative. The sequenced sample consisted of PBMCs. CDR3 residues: CASSLQSGGSYEQYF. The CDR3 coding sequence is TGTGCCAGCAGCTTGCAAAGCGGGGGATCCTACGAGCAGTACTTC.